The sequence of this T cell receptor beta chain was determined in a study of blood T cell repertoires in COVID-19. Across the study: There were acute and convalescent COVID-19 samples, and they came from the United States, Italy and Spain. From T cells, B-cell-depleted T cells, or PBMCs came the material, which was cDNA or gDNA.

From germline, CDR1 is ENHRY and CDR2 SYGVKD. The CDR3 is 11 residues long. V was pared by 7 bases and J by 5 bases, with 7 bases between. In the authors' methods: Amplified reference gene primers provided the basis for estimating nucleated cell counts. TCRdb's copy holds only in-frame clones and misses some; the assay was immunoSEQ multiplex PCR. For V, J and clone size, that table is used; D and trimming come from the DNA. The sample shows more than 50,000 clones, around 90% of them seen only once. The receptor's source is a human donor with active COVID-19. The donor label of this sample is uncertain. The J gene is TRBJ2-3, the V gene TRBV10-3; D may be TRBD2 (6 bases). Sample: peripheral blood. The CDR3 nucleotides are TGTGCCATCACGCGGGGAGATACGCAGTATTTT. Protein sequence: CAITRGDTQYF.